These T cell receptor beta chains were read from a single sample in a study of Ad26.COV2.S vaccination and SARS-CoV-2 variants. Profiled with immunoSEQ multiplex PCR; TCRdb holds only in-frame clones, not every one. This sample has about 350,000 clones, with 80% to 90% found just once. Sequencing was performed on peripheral blood, taken in a trial of Ad26.COV2.S vaccine versus placebo. The receptor source for this set is a person between 18 and 65 years old who received the Ad26.COV2.S COVID-19 vaccine or a placebo. CDR3s include the opening cysteine and the closing phenylalanine or tryptophan. The D gene is left open where the match is weak. Rows may omit the clone size; those that give it use once, few, many or a size class.

abundance,d_gene,j_gene,v_gene,CDR3nt,CDR3aa
.,TRBD1,TRBJ2-7,TRBV3-1/TRBV3-2,TGTGCCAGCCTGGGACAGGGGAACTACGAGCAGTACTTC,CASLGQGNYEQYF
few,TRBD1,TRBJ2-7,TRBV6-6,TGTGCCAGCAGCCGGGGACAGGGGTTCGCCTACGAGCAGTACTTC,CASSRGQGFAYEQYF
.,.,TRBJ1-2,TRBV28,TGTGCCAGCATCTCGGGGCAAAGCTCAGGCTACACCTTC,CASISGQSSGYTF
.,.,TRBJ1-4,TRBV7-9,TGTGCCAGCAGCCTCGAAGGGGGGGTTAATGAAAAACTGTTTTTT,CASSLEGGVNEKLFF
.,.,TRBJ2-2,TRBV7-9,TGTGCCAGCAGCCCCCGGGAGTCAGCCGGGGAGCTGTTTTTT,CASSPRESAGELFF
.,TRBD1,TRBJ1-2,TRBV19,TGTGCCACCCGACAGGGGGCTGGGTCCTATGGCTACACCTTC,CATRQGAGSYGYTF
.,TRBD1,TRBJ2-3,TRBV19,TGTGCCAGTAGTCCGGGACAGGGGGTAGGTACAGATACGCAGTATTTT,CASSPGQGVGTDTQYF
.,.,TRBJ2-4,TRBV29-1,TGCAGCGTTGTAGGACAGCTAGCCAAAAACATTCAGTACTTC,CSVVGQLAKNIQYF
.,.,TRBJ2-1,TRBV19,TGTGCCAGTACCCCAACGGTAAGCTCCTACAATGAGCAGTTCTTC,CASTPTVSSYNEQFF
once,.,TRBJ2-3,TRBV3-1/TRBV3-2,TGTGCCAGCAGCCAAGAAGTGGGGAGGACAGATACGCAGTATTTT,CASSQEVGRTDTQYF
few,.,TRBJ2-5,TRBV7-9,TGTGCCAGCAGTGTCGCCCAAGAGACCCAGTACTTC,CASSVAQETQYF
.,.,TRBJ1-5,TRBV6-5,TGTGCCAGCAGCCGTGGGGAGGGGGGAGAACAGCCCCAGCATTTT,CASSRGEGGEQPQHF
.,TRBD1,TRBJ2-2,TRBV24-1,TGTGCCACCAGTGTCAGACCGGGACAGGGGAACACCGGGGAGCTGTTTTTT,CATSVRPGQGNTGELFF
.,TRBD1,TRBJ1-5,TRBV7-9,TGTGCCAGCAGCTTAAGTGGACAGGAGAATCAGCCCCAGCATTTT,CASSLSGQENQPQHF
.,TRBD1,TRBJ2-1,TRBV14,TGTGCCAGCAGCCAAGGGTACAGGGGGCTACCGAAGTTCTTC,CASSQGYRGLPKFF
.,.,TRBJ1-5,TRBV15,TGTGCCACCAGCAGAGGAGAAGGGACAAATCAGCCCCAGCATTTT,CATSRGEGTNQPQHF
.,.,TRBJ1-1,TRBV19,TGTGCCAGCGCAAAGGCACGCAGCATGAACACTGAAGCTTTCTTT,CASAKARSMNTEAFF
once,.,TRBJ1-2,TRBV28,TGTGCCAGCGGGTCAGGGGTTACTGGAGGCTACACCTTC,CASGSGVTGGYTF
.,.,TRBJ1-4,TRBV4-3,TGCGCCAGCAGCCAAGAGGGGGATCCAAAGGGGGAAAAACTGTTTTTT,CASSQEGDPKGEKLFF
.,TRBD1,TRBJ2-7,TRBV19,TGTGCCAGTAGGGACCGGGACAGGGGAACCTACGAGCAGTACTTC,CASRDRDRGTYEQYF
.,TRBD1,TRBJ1-1,TRBV12-5,TGTGCTAGTGGTTTGGGGACAGGGGGCTCTGAAGCTTTCTTT,CASGLGTGGSEAFF
once,TRBD2,TRBJ2-6,TRBV7-2,TGTGCCAGCAGCTCCGGACTAGCGGGGGGCCTCTCTGGGGCCAACGTCCTGACTTTC,CASSSGLAGGLSGANVLTF
.,.,TRBJ2-3,TRBV19,TGTGCCAGTAGTGGAAGTTTTAGCACAGATACGCAGTATTTT,CASSGSFSTDTQYF
.,TRBD2,TRBJ2-1,TRBV12-5,TGTGCTAGTGGTTCGCGGGAGGGGACTAGCGGGAGAAGTGAGCAGTTCTTC,CASGSREGTSGRSEQFF
.,.,TRBJ2-1,TRBV6-5,TGTGCCAGCAGTTCCTCGGGACACAATGAGCAGTTCTTC,CASSSSGHNEQFF
.,.,TRBJ2-7,TRBV7-6,TGTGCCAGCAGCCCCACAGGTTCCTACGAGCAGTACTTC,CASSPTGSYEQYF
.,TRBD1,TRBJ2-7,TRBV27,TGTGCCAGCAGTTCTTGGGACAGTCCCTACGAGCAGTACTTC,CASSSWDSPYEQYF
.,.,TRBJ2-7,TRBV5-1,TGCGCCAGCAGCTTGGGAGGGTACGAGCAGTACTTC,CASSLGGYEQYF
.,TRBD1,TRBJ1-4,TRBV5-1,TGCGCCAGCAGCCGGGACAGGTCTAATGAAAAACTGTTTTTT,CASSRDRSNEKLFF
.,.,TRBJ2-7,TRBV28,TGTGCCAGCAGCCCTGGGGGACCGTACTACGAGCAGTACTTC,CASSPGGPYYEQYF
once,.,TRBJ1-2,TRBV5-1,TGCGCCAGCAGCCCCATTCAGGGAAATGGCTACACCTTC,CASSPIQGNGYTF
.,TRBD1,TRBJ1-1,TRBV6-2/TRBV6-3,TGTGCCAGCAGTCAATGGACAGGTCTTAACACTGAAGCTTTCTTT,CASSQWTGLNTEAFF
few,TRBD1,TRBJ1-1,TRBV7-2,TGTGCCAGCAGCTCCACAGGGGGGGCGCCGCGAGCTTTCTTT,CASSSTGGAPRAFF
.,.,TRBJ2-1,TRBV24-1,TGTGCCACCAGTGGTTGGGAGAGTCGTGAGCAGTTCTTC,CATSGWESREQFF
.,TRBD2,TRBJ2-1,TRBV14,TGTGCCAGCAGCCTCCTAGCGGGGGGGCCCGCGATCGAGCAGTTCTTC,CASSLLAGGPAIEQFF
.,.,TRBJ1-5,TRBV24-1,TGTGCCACCAGTGACAGGGCTGGGAATCAGCCCCAGCATTTT,CATSDRAGNQPQHF
.,.,TRBJ2-7,TRBV28,TGTGCCAGCTCCCCCCTTATGGGAAACTACGAGCAGTACTTC,CASSPLMGNYEQYF
.,.,TRBJ2-2,TRBV6-6,TGTGCCAGCAAAACAGGGTCGAACACCGGGGAGCTGTTTTTT,CASKTGSNTGELFF
.,.,TRBJ1-2,TRBV28,TGTGCCAGCAGTTTCCCGGGACACACTAACTATGGCTACACCTTC,CASSFPGHTNYGYTF
.,.,TRBJ1-6,TRBV2,TGTGCCAGCAGACGGCAGCCCAATTCACCCCTCCACTTT,CASRRQPNSPLHF
few,.,TRBJ1-1,TRBV5-6,TGTGCCAGCAGCCACCCTTTAGGGGGGACTATGAACACTGAAGCTTTCTTT,CASSHPLGGTMNTEAFF
few,.,TRBJ2-7,TRBV7-3,TGTGCCAGCAGCTTAGGGGTGGGACCTACGTCCGAGCAGTACTTC,CASSLGVGPTSEQYF
few,TRBD1,TRBJ2-2,TRBV4-1,TGCGCCAGCAGCTTGGGACAGCTTATTACCGGGGAGCTGTTTTTT,CASSLGQLITGELFF
once,.,TRBJ2-5,TRBV5-1,TGCGCCAGCAGCCACCAAGCGGCCTTAGAGACCCAGTACTTC,CASSHQAALETQYF
.,.,TRBJ1-1,TRBV19,TGTGCCAGTTTCCCTGGCCCGGGGGGTTGGAACACTGAAGCTTTCTTT,CASFPGPGGWNTEAFF
.,TRBD2,TRBJ2-3,TRBV11-2,TGTGCCAGCAGCTTCGGACTAGCTCCAGATACGCAGTATTTT,CASSFGLAPDTQYF
.,.,TRBJ2-5,TRBV10-2,TGCGCCAGCATGCCGGGACTAGAGACCCAGTACTTC,CASMPGLETQYF
.,.,TRBJ1-3,TRBV4-3,TGCGCCAGCAGCCAAGGGAGAAACTCTGGAAACACCATATATTTT,CASSQGRNSGNTIYF
.,.,TRBJ1-2,TRBV4-3,TGCGCCAGCAGCCAAGATTATGGACAGAACTTCTATGGCTACACCTTC,CASSQDYGQNFYGYTF
.,.,TRBJ2-5,TRBV2,TGTGCCAGCAGTGAATGGGAGACCCAGTACTTC,CASSEWETQYF
.,.,TRBJ2-7,TRBV5-6,TGTGCCAGCAGCTTAGCGGCCACCTACGAGCAGTACTTC,CASSLAATYEQYF